This T cell receptor (beta chain) was identified during a study of early T cells in non-severe SARS-CoV-2 infection. For the study at large: Sequenced material consisted of bulk RNA (from unsorted whole blood), and chains were unpaired.

Trimming took 6 bases from V and 8 from J; bases not matched to a gene: 6. Per germline, CDR1 KGHDR and CDR2 SFDVKD. This CDR3 spans 13 amino acids. Tagging with unique molecular identifiers was applied to individual cDNA molecules. TCRdb reanalysed the 5' RACE reads using MiXCR and keeps one entry per CDR3 protein. Among about 77,000 distinct CDR3 sequences listed, roughly 9.4% were seen once. Study findings and constraints: There was a bias toward anti-spike CD8 responses in VDJdb matching, which missed private and CD4 specificities.

The sample holds a few counts of this clonotype. Its target is unknown. Source material: whole blood. This rearrangement joins TRBV24-1 to TRBJ2-1; 7 bases match TRBD1. This sequence was found in an adult who was a healthcare worker with PCR-confirmed SARS-CoV-2 infection or an uninfected control (not recorded which). CDR3 residues: CATSTGALDEQFF. The CDR3 nucleotides read TGTGCCACCAGTACAGGGGCTTTGGATGAGCAGTTCTTC.